The clone carrying this TCR beta chain appeared many times. Germline trimming cut 5 bases from V and 2 bases from J; bases unmatched to any gene: 6. Germline-derived CDR1 and CDR2 are MNHEY and SMNVEV (reference sequence). The CDR3 is 16 residues long. This sample was included in a study of T cells in Graves' hyperthyroidism and ophthalmopathy. Template material for amplifying TCR beta CDR3 regions consisted of RNA transcripts. Carried out on the TCR CDR3, a first-round RT-PCR used the HTBI primer set. TCRdb recomputed calls from the multiplex PCR reads with MiXCR, one row per CDR3 protein. The sample lists 600,000 to 850,000 distinct CDR3 sequences; roughly a sixth were seen once.

V usage is TRBV27 and J usage is TRBJ1-5, with 10 bases that match TRBD1. The specimen sequenced was blood. The receptor was isolated from a woman in her 50s with Graves' hyperthyroidism that later progressed to Graves' ophthalmopathy. This CDR3 reads CASSPRTGGGNQPQHF. The DNA for the CDR3 is TGTGCCAGCAGTCCTAGGACAGGGGGAGGCAATCAGCCCCAGCATTTT.